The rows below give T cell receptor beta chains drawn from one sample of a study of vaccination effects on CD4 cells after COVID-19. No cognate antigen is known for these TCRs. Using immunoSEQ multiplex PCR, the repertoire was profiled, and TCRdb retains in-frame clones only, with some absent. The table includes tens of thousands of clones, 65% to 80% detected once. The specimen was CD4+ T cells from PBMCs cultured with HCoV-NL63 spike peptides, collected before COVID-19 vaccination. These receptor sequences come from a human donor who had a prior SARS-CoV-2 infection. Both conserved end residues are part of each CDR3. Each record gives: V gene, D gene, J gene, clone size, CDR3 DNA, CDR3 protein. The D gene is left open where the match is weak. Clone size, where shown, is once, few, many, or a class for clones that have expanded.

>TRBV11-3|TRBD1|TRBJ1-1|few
TGTGCCAGCAGCTCCCAGGGGGCGCTGGACACTGAAGCTTTCTTT
CASSSQGALDTEAFF
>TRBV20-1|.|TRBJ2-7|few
TGCAGTGCTAGCGCAGGGTACGAGCAGTACTTC
CSASAGYEQYF
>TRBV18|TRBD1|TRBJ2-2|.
TGTGCCAGCTCACCCGAAGGACAGGGAAACACCGGGGAGCTGTTTTTT
CASSPEGQGNTGELFF
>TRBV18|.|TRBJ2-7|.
TGTGCCAGCTCAACCCCACAGGGCGCCTACGAGCAGTACTTC
CASSTPQGAYEQYF
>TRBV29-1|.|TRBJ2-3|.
TGCAGCGCATCCCCGTGGGGGGCGTGGGCAGATACGCAGTATTTT
CSASPWGAWADTQYF
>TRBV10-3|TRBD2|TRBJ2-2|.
TGTGCCATCTCTGCTAGCGGGAGGGGAATTAACACCGGGGAGCTGTTTTTT
CAISASGRGINTGELFF
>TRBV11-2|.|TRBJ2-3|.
TGTGCCAGCAGCTTAGATCCCCGCACAGATACGCAGTATTTT
CASSLDPRTDTQYF
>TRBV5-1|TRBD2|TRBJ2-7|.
TGCGCCAGCAGCCCGCTAGCGGGAGAGAACTACGAGCAGTACTTC
CASSPLAGENYEQYF
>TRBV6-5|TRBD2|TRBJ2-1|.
TGTGCCAGCAGTTCCCGGTGGAGCGGGAGGGAAGATGAGCAGTTCTTC
CASSSRWSGREDEQFF
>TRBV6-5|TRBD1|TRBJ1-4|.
TGTGCCAGCAGTTTCCCGACAGGGAGTGAAAAACTGTTTTTT
CASSFPTGSEKLFF
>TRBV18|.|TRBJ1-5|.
TGTGCCAGCTCACCAACGGGTATCAGCAATCAGCCCCAGCATTTT
CASSPTGISNQPQHF
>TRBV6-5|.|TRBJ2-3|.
TGTGCCAGCAGTTACTCAAGGGGATACACAGATACGCAGTATTTT
CASSYSRGYTDTQYF
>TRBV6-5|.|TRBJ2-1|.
TGTGCCAGCACCCGGGACTTACCATACAATGAGCAGTTCTTC
CASTRDLPYNEQFF
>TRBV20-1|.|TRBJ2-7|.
TGCAGTGCTAGTTTAAATTCGGGCGACCCCTCCTACGAGCAGTACTTC
CSASLNSGDPSYEQYF
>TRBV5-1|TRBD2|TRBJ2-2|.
TGCGCCAGCAGCGGCGCTAGCGGGGCGAACACCGGGGAGCTGTTTTTT
CASSGASGANTGELFF
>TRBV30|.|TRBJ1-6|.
TGTGCCTGGAGTGCGGGCAGGGGAGGCTCACCCCTCCACTTT
CAWSAGRGGSPLHF
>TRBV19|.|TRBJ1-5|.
TGTGCCAGTAGTATATTTCCGGGGACATCTAATCAGCCCCAGCATTTT
CASSIFPGTSNQPQHF
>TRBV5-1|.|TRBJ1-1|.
TGCGCCAGCAGCCCCTCCCGGAGAGAGAACACTGAAGCTTTCTTT
CASSPSRRENTEAFF
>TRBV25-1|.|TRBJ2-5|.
TGTGCCAGCAGTGAAGACAACTCGGAGACCCAGTACTTC
CASSEDNSETQYF
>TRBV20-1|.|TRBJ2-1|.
TGCAGTGCCCCTGGGGCTAGCGTTAAGTTCTTC
CSAPGASVKFF
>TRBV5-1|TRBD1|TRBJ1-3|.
TGCGCCAGTGCCGAAGACAGGGCGTCTGGAAACACCATATATTTT
CASAEDRASGNTIYF
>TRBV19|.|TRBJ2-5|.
TGTGCCAGAGCTCCCCCACCGGGACATAGAGAGACCCAGTACTTC
CARAPPPGHRETQYF
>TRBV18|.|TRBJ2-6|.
TGTGCCAGCTCCCACAGGGACGGGGCTGGGGCCAACGTCCTGACTTTC
CASSHRDGAGANVLTF
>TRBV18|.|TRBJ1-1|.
TGTGCCAGCTCCAACAGCGGGAGAACCGGCACTGAAGCTTTCTTT
CASSNSGRTGTEAFF